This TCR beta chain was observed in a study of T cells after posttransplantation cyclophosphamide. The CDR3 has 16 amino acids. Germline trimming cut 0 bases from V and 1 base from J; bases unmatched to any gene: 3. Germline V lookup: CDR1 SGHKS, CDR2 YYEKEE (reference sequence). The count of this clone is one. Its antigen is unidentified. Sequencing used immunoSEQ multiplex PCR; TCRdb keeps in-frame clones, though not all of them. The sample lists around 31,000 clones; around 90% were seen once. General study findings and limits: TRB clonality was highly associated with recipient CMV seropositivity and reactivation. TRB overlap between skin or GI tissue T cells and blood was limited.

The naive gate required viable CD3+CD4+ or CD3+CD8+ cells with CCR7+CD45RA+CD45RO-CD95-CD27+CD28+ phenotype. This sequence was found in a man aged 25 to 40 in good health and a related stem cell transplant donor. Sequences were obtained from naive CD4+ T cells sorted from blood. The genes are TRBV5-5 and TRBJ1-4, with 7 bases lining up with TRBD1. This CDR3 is CASSLAPGGTNEKLFF. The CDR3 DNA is TGTGCCAGCAGCTTGGCCCCAGGGGGAACTAATGAAAAACTGTTTTTT.